This T cell receptor beta chain was captured by sequencing in a study of technical replicates of blood from four donors. Assay: immunoSEQ multiplex PCR; the TCRdb copy retains only in-frame clones and omits some. The sample lists 50,000 to 80,000 clones; around nine tenths were seen once. Trimming left V 4 bases short and J 5 bases short, with 14 bases between. Germline V gene sequence: CDR1 SGHDN, CDR2 FVKESK. This CDR3 region has 14 residues. The sample taken for sequencing was PBMCs. The V call is TRBV14, the J call TRBJ1-1; D may be TRBD1 (5 bases). This TCR was recovered from a human donor in good health. Some clones in this sample may be carry-over from other donors' samples. The CDR3 nucleotides are TGTGCCAGCAGCCCCCAGGGCTCTAGGACTGAAGCTTTCTTT. Protein sequence: CASSPQGSRTEAFF.